This TCR beta chain was recovered during a study of T-cell reconstitution after alpha-beta-depleted transplantation in children. Germline values: CDR1 KGHSH, CDR2 LQKENI. The V gene lost 3 bases and the J gene lost 0 bases, with 9 bases spanning the gap. CDR3 size: 14 residues. During its preparation, the TCRbeta library received unique molecular identifiers. TCRdb processed the PCR reads anew with MiXCR; each CDR3 protein has one entry. The sample consists of about 310,000 distinct CDR3 sequences, over 20% of them appearing once. About this clonotype itself: Its antigen is still unknown.

Study-level results: Counts and diversity of T cells one year after transplant came mostly from newly produced T cells. As was reported, about two months after transplant, alpha-beta T cells came from several hundred expanded graft clones. The origin of high day-60 TCRbeta diversity in some patients lay in surviving recipient T cells and thymic progenitors.

The chain links TRBV18 to TRBJ2-7; D gene unclear. This TCR was sampled from a male patient younger than 18 who had a stem cell transplant for acute lymphoblastic leukemia, so the T cells may come from the graft donor. Sequences were derived from PBMCs, mostly from graft donor cells, sampled 180 days after TCRalphabeta/CD19-depleted stem cell transplant. The CDR3: CASSPGYSSYEQYF. The CDR3 region has the DNA TGTGCCAGCTCACCCGGGTATTCCTCCTACGAGCAGTACTTC. Full variable domain (missing parts from reference TRBV18 and TRBJ2-7): NAGVMQNPRHLVRRRGQEARLRCSPMKGHSHVYWYRQLPEEGLKFMVYLQKENIIDESGMPKERFSAEFPKEGPSILRIQQVVRGDSAAYFCASSPGYSSYEQYFGPGTRLTVT.